These T cell receptor beta chains were read from a single sample in a study of T-cell reconstitution after alpha-beta-depleted transplantation in children. Using its own MiXCR run on the PCR reads, TCRdb lists one record per CDR3 protein. Here the sample spans under 450,000 distinct CDR3 sequences, about 17% being singletons. The sample here was PBMCs, mostly from graft donor cells, taken 360 days after TCRalphabeta/CD19-depleted stem cell transplant. Receptors originate from a boy younger than two who had a stem cell transplant for Wiskott-Aldrich syndrome, so the T cells may come from the graft donor. CDR3s include the opening cysteine and the closing phenylalanine or tryptophan. The D gene is left open where the match is weak. Rows give clone size only sometimes, using once, few, many, or a class for an expanded clone.

d_gene,v_gene,j_gene,abundance,CDR3nt,CDR3aa
.,TRBV25-1,TRBJ1-2,few,TGTGCCAGCAGTGATCACGGATTCTATGGCTACACCTTC,CASSDHGFYGYTF
.,TRBV6-5,TRBJ2-2,.,TGTGCCAGCAGTTCCTTTCTCGTGGGGTTCACCGGGGAGCTGTTTTTT,CASSSFLVGFTGELFF
TRBD2,TRBV12-3/TRBV12-4,TRBJ2-2,many,TGTGCCAGCAGCTTGAGCGGGGGGTACCTCGGGGAGCTGTTTTTT,CASSLSGGYLGELFF
.,TRBV7-2,TRBJ2-2,few,TGTGCCAGCAGCTTACGAGTGGCCGGGGAGCTGTTTTTT,CASSLRVAGELFF
TRBD2,TRBV19,TRBJ2-5,few,TGTGCCAGTAGTATCAGCGGGAGGGCCGGGGAGACCCAGTACTTC,CASSISGRAGETQYF
.,TRBV5-6,TRBJ2-7,once,TGTGCCAGCAGCTTCCGACGGAGCTCCTACGAGCAGTACTTC,CASSFRRSSYEQYF
.,TRBV7-9,TRBJ1-1,.,TGTGCCAGCAGCTTAGAGGGGGGGCCTGACGCTGAAGCTTTCTTT,CASSLEGGPDAEAFF
.,TRBV5-1,TRBJ1-6,few,TGCGCCAGCAGCCTTCAATACGGGGTTTTTGGTTCACCCCTCCACTTT,CASSLQYGVFGSPLHF
.,TRBV28,TRBJ2-3,many,TGTGCCAGCAGTTTATGGGGTAACACAGATACGCAGTATTTT,CASSLWGNTDTQYF
TRBD2,TRBV5-1,TRBJ2-3,.,TGCGCCAGCAAAGAGCGGGGGGCTAGCACAGATACGCAGTATTTT,CASKERGASTDTQYF
.,TRBV20-1,TRBJ2-7,.,TGCAGTGCTAGAGATTCTGGTGGCCCGGGGCAGGACGAGCAGTACTTC,CSARDSGGPGQDEQYF
.,TRBV6-1,TRBJ2-7,.,TGTGCCAGCAGCCGACACCCACTCTCCTACGAGCAGTACTTC,CASSRHPLSYEQYF
TRBD2,TRBV10-2,TRBJ2-7,few,TGCGCCAGTACTGGGACTAGTTACTACGAGCAGTACTTC,CASTGTSYYEQYF
.,TRBV12-3/TRBV12-4,TRBJ2-1,many,TGTGCCTGTAAAACCGGGACACGTCCGCCTTTAGGGCAGTTCTTC,CACKTGTRPPLGQFF
.,TRBV20-1,TRBJ2-5,few,TGCAGTGCCGCCAATAGCTGGAGGCCCCAAGAGACCCAGTACTTC,CSAANSWRPQETQYF
.,TRBV7-2,TRBJ2-2,once,TGTGCCAGCAGCTCTGGTGGGTGGGGCCAGAACACCGGGGAGCTGTTTTTT,CASSSGGWGQNTGELFF
.,TRBV20-1,TRBJ2-7,.,TGCAGTGCCTCACGAAGGGAGGCGGGGAGCTCCTACGAGCAGTACTTC,CSASRREAGSSYEQYF
.,TRBV6-5,TRBJ2-7,.,TGTGCCAGCAGTTACGCCCCCGGACAGAGAACCTACGAGCAGTACTTC,CASSYAPGQRTYEQYF
TRBD1,TRBV5-1,TRBJ1-1,.,TGCGCCAGCAGCAATGACAGGGGTAGGGTGAACACTGAAGCTTTCTTT,CASSNDRGRVNTEAFF
TRBD2,TRBV19,TRBJ2-1,.,TGTGCCAGTAGTAACCCGCTTGGTACCACGGGACTAGCGAGCAATGAGCAGTTCTTC,CASSNPLGTTGLASNEQFF
.,TRBV29-1,TRBJ2-3,.,TGCAGCGGGCGGGGTTCCACAGATACGCAGTATTTT,CSGRGSTDTQYF
TRBD2,TRBV20-1,TRBJ2-1,.,TGCAGTGCTAGAGATCAGCGGGGGGGACTCCAGAGCTCCTACAATGAGCAGTTCTTC,CSARDQRGGLQSSYNEQFF
.,TRBV29-1,TRBJ1-1,few,TGCAGCGTCCGCAAAGGTTTCACTGAAGCTTTCTTT,CSVRKGFTEAFF
TRBD1,TRBV12-3/TRBV12-4,TRBJ2-1,many,TGTGCCAGCATACGGGACAGGGGCTACAATGAGCAGTTCTTC,CASIRDRGYNEQFF
.,TRBV20-1,TRBJ2-7,.,TGCAGTGCTGGGAGGATTGCCTACGAGCAGTACTTC,CSAGRIAYEQYF
.,TRBV5-1,TRBJ2-7,.,TGCGCCAGCAGCTTGGCGGGCAGGGATTCATCCTACGAGCAGTACTTC,CASSLAGRDSSYEQYF
TRBD1,TRBV6-2/TRBV6-3,TRBJ2-7,few,TGTGCCAGCAGTGCCCACAGGGGCCCCTACGAGCAGTACTTC,CASSAHRGPYEQYF
.,TRBV10-3,TRBJ1-1,few,TGTGCCATCAGTCTTCCAGGGGAAAACACTGAAGCTTTCTTT,CAISLPGENTEAFF
.,TRBV3-1,TRBJ2-7,.,TGTGCCAGCAGCCAAGCAGGAAAAGGGTCCTACGAGCAGTACTTC,CASSQAGKGSYEQYF
TRBD1,TRBV6-2/TRBV6-3,TRBJ1-6,.,TGTGCCGGCAGAGGACAGGGGACCTCCTATAATTCACCCCTCCACTTT,CAGRGQGTSYNSPLHF